The 12 T cell receptor beta chains listed next were all sequenced from one sample in a study of T-cell reconstitution after alpha-beta-depleted transplantation in children. The TCRbeta library was prepared with unique molecular identifiers. TCRdb reanalysed the PCR reads using MiXCR and keeps one entry per CDR3 protein. This table has under 450,000 distinct CDR3 sequences, about an eighth appearing once. Here the sequenced sample was PBMCs, taken from the stem cell graft. The source is a human donor who donated a stem cell graft to a child with Fanconi anemia.

This clonotype turned up a few times. The chain has TRBV7-2 and TRBJ1-2; 7 bases agree with TRBD1. The CDR3 consists of 14 residues. The germline CDR1 and CDR2 sequences are SGHTA and FQGNSA. The V and J ends lost 3 bases and 8 bases, in that order; junction bases with no gene match: 9. In nucleotides, the CDR3 is TGTGCCAGCAGCTTCCCGACAGGGCCAGGGGGCTACACCTTC. This translates into CASSFPTGPGGYTF.

This clonotype was counted between two and nine times. The chain recombines TRBV12-3 or TRBV12-4 with TRBJ1-5, with a possible D match to TRBD1 (5 bases). This CDR3 region has 14 residues. V dropped 5 bases and J dropped 6 bases, with 14 bases sitting between them. The CDR3, as DNA: TGTGCCAGCAGTCTTACCGGGGCACTTCAGCCCCAGCATTTT. The encoded protein is CASSLTGALQPQHF.

This clonotype came up a few times. The V and J genes are TRBV5-1 and TRBJ1-1, with TRBD1 as a possible D gene (5 bases). Germline loops: CDR1 SGHRS, CDR2 YFSETQ. The V end lost 1 base, the J end lost 1 base, and 11 bases lay between the germline ends. The CDR3 spans 15 residues. CDR3 amino acids: CASSLSVGANTEAFF. For the CDR3, the DNA is TGCGCCAGCAGCTTGTCGGTTGGGGCGAACACTGAAGCTTTCTTT. Full variable domain (rest looked up from reference TRBV5-1 and TRBJ1-1): KAGVTQTPRYLIKTRGQQVTLSCSPISGHRSVSWYQQTPGQGLQFLFEYFSETQRNKGNFPGRFSGRQFSNSRSEMNVSTLELGDSALYLCASSLSVGANTEAFFGQGTRLTVV.

The V call is TRBV7-9, the J call TRBJ1-2, with TRBD1 as a possible D gene (5 bases). CDR1 is SEHNR, CDR2 FQNEAQ, per germline (reference sequence). The CDR3 contains 15 residues. The V gene lost 8 bases and the J gene lost 4 bases, with 20 bases spanning the gap. CDR3 sequence (DNA): TGTGCCAGCCGGGGGTTTAGTGGGGATCTCTATGGCTACACCTTC. This encodes CASRGFSGDLYGYTF. The full variable domain, in which reference TRBV7-9 and TRBJ1-2 provide the parts outside the CDR3, is DTGVSQNPRHKITKRGQNVTFRCDPISEHNRLYWYRQTLGQGPEFLTYFQNEAQLEKSRLLSDRFSAERPKGSFSTLEIQRTEQGDSAMYLCASRGFSGDLYGYTFGSGTRLTVV.

The V call is TRBV28, the J call TRBJ2-7; TRBD1 is a possible D gene (6 bases). There are 13 residues in the CDR3. V was trimmed by 7 bases and J by 2 bases, leaving 12 bases between them. Germline CDR1 reads MDHEN; CDR2 reads SYDVKM. The CDR3 protein is CASNGQTTYEQYF. In nucleotides, the CDR3 is TGTGCCAGCAATGGACAGACGACCTACGAGCAGTACTTC.

CDR3 in DNA: TGTGCCATGGGTTCAGGGACTAGCGGGGGACTTACCAACACCGGGGAGCTGTTTTTT. This codes for CAMGSGTSGGLTNTGELFF. The chain uses TRBV10-3 and TRBJ2-2, with 14 bases aligning to TRBD2. The CDR3 consists of 19 residues. CDR1 and CDR2 (germline): ENHRY, SYGVKD. The V segment lost 9 bases and the J segment 2 bases; nucleotides outside the gene matches: 14.

This clonotype was detected many times. V is TRBV5-1 and J is TRBJ2-2; D not resolved. The CDR3 extends over 15 amino acids. Germline CDR1 reads SGHRS; CDR2 reads YFSETQ. V was cut by 4 bases and J by 0 bases, with 10 bases left in between. The CDR3 DNA reads TGCGCCAGCAGCCCTACTACCCCGAACACCGGGGAGCTGTTTTTT. Its protein is CASSPTTPNTGELFF.

This clonotype was seen ten or more times. This chain joins TRBV6-2 or TRBV6-3 and TRBJ2-6; 7 bases are a match to TRBD2. Germline V gives CDR1 MNHEY, CDR2 SVGEGT. After removal of 3 bases from V and 0 bases from J, the junction contained 8 bases not matched to a gene. The CDR3 spans 18 residues. The CDR3 reads CASSYRRGIGSGANVLTF. CDR3 coding DNA: TGTGCCAGCAGTTATAGGCGGGGGATTGGCTCTGGGGCCAACGTCCTGACTTTC.

This clonotype has more than one count but fewer than ten. J is TRBJ2-5 and V is TRBV7-9; no clear D gene. CDR1 is SEHNR and CDR2 is FQNEAQ in the germline V gene (reference sequence). The CDR3 loop spans 13 amino acids. V lost 2 bases and J lost 9, with 13 bases in between. The CDR3 loop is CASSLLGSVSQYF. The CDR3 nucleotides read TGTGCCAGCAGCTTACTAGGTTCGGTGTCCCAGTACTTC.

This clonotype was found a few times. The V call is TRBV5-1, the J call TRBJ2-5; D may be TRBD1 (6 bases). V gave up 3 bases and J gave up 3 bases, with 12 bases separating them. Germline V gives CDR1 SGHRS, CDR2 YFSETQ. The CDR3 is 14 amino acids. CDR3 residues: CASSSGTPKETQYF. The CDR3 DNA follows: TGCGCCAGCAGCTCAGGGACACCTAAAGAGACCCAGTACTTC.

This chain joins TRBV12-3 or TRBV12-4 and TRBJ2-5, with D possibly being TRBD1 (6 bases). V lost 4 bases and J 4 bases, leaving 16 bases between the germline ends. The CDR3 is made up of 15 amino acids. The DNA for the CDR3 is TGTGCCAGCAGTTCCCCCGACAGAGGGGGAGAGACCCAGTACTTC. This encodes CASSSPDRGGETQYF.

The table lists this clonotype with many counts. The rearrangement uses TRBV11-2 and TRBJ1-2; D remains ambiguous. Trimming removed 1 base from V and 4 bases from J, with 13 bases in between. The CDR3 covers 15 residues. Germline assignment: CDR1 SGHAT and CDR2 FQNNGV. The CDR3 spells CASSLAQSRAYGYTF. CDR3 in DNA: TGTGCCAGCAGCTTAGCCCAAAGTCGGGCCTATGGCTACACCTTC.